Listed below are T cell receptor beta chains from one sample, sequenced in a study of blood T cell repertoires in COVID-19. The assay was immunoSEQ multiplex PCR, and TCRdb's table has in-frame clones only and misses some. This table holds roughly 200,000 clones, approximately 91% found once. The material sequenced was peripheral blood. These receptors were collected from a man between 18 and 35 years old with active or convalescent COVID-19. Both conserved end residues are part of each CDR3. Each record gives: CDR3 protein, CDR3 DNA, D gene, clone size, J gene, V gene. D genes are given only for firm matches. Clone size, where shown, is once, few, many, or a class for clones that have expanded.

CDR3aa: CASSGDRGGAAGNEQFF
CDR3nt: TGTGCCAGCAGCGGGGATCGCGGGGGGGCCGCGGGCAATGAGCAGTTCTTC
d_gene: TRBD2
abundance: once
j_gene: TRBJ2-1
v_gene: TRBV5-6

CDR3aa: CASSELVGANNEQFF
CDR3nt: TGTGCCAGCAGTGAGTTAGTGGGAGCAAATAATGAGCAGTTCTTC
d_gene: -
abundance: -
j_gene: TRBJ2-1
v_gene: TRBV2

CDR3aa: CASTTTGGYGYTF
CDR3nt: TGTGCCAGCACTACGACAGGGGGTTATGGCTACACCTTC
d_gene: TRBD1
abundance: -
j_gene: TRBJ1-2
v_gene: TRBV12-3/TRBV12-4

CDR3aa: CASSGGGRNSPLHF
CDR3nt: TGTGCCAGCAGCGGGGGAGGGAGGAATTCACCCCTCCACTTT
d_gene: -
abundance: -
j_gene: TRBJ1-6
v_gene: TRBV9

CDR3aa: CASTPRGNTGELFF
CDR3nt: TGTGCCAGCACCCCTAGGGGGAACACCGGGGAGCTGTTTTTT
d_gene: -
abundance: -
j_gene: TRBJ2-2
v_gene: TRBV7-9

CDR3aa: CASSQDLGANEAFF
CDR3nt: TGCGCCAGCAGCCAAGATTTGGGGGCTAATGAAGCTTTCTTT
d_gene: -
abundance: -
j_gene: TRBJ1-1
v_gene: TRBV4-1

CDR3aa: CASSQDRPAGLVATNEKLFF
CDR3nt: TGTGCCAGCAGCCAAGACCGCCCCGCCGGTTTAGTTGCAACTAATGAAAAACTGTTTTTT
d_gene: -
abundance: -
j_gene: TRBJ1-4
v_gene: TRBV3-1/TRBV3-2

CDR3aa: CASRTQPGTMYEQYF
CDR3nt: TGTGCCAGTAGAACCCAGCCCGGGACAATGTACGAGCAGTACTTC
d_gene: -
abundance: -
j_gene: TRBJ2-7
v_gene: TRBV19

CDR3aa: CAWSNSLNTEAFF
CDR3nt: TGTGCCTGGAGTAACAGCTTGAACACTGAAGCTTTCTTT
d_gene: -
abundance: -
j_gene: TRBJ1-1
v_gene: TRBV30

CDR3aa: CASSILGGTSNTGELFF
CDR3nt: TGCGCCAGCAGCATACTAGGGGGAACATCGAACACCGGGGAGCTGTTTTTT
d_gene: -
abundance: few
j_gene: TRBJ2-2
v_gene: TRBV5-1

CDR3aa: CASSMGQTSTDTQYF
CDR3nt: TGCGCCAGCAGCATGGGACAAACTAGCACAGATACGCAGTATTTT
d_gene: -
abundance: -
j_gene: TRBJ2-3
v_gene: TRBV5-1

CDR3aa: CASSPLAGANSPLHF
CDR3nt: TGTGCCAGCAGTCCTCTTGCAGGGGCAAATTCACCCCTCCACTTT
d_gene: -
abundance: -
j_gene: TRBJ1-6
v_gene: TRBV6-5

CDR3aa: CASSGTAYEQYF
CDR3nt: TGTGCCAGCAGTGGGACAGCATACGAGCAGTACTTC
d_gene: -
abundance: once
j_gene: TRBJ2-7
v_gene: TRBV2

CDR3aa: CASSLFQGTEAFF
CDR3nt: TGTGCCAGCAGCTTGTTCCAGGGCACTGAAGCTTTCTTT
d_gene: -
abundance: -
j_gene: TRBJ1-1
v_gene: TRBV5-5

CDR3aa: CASSPSGGRVRGEQYF
CDR3nt: TGTGCCAGCTCACCGTCGGGGGGCAGAGTGCGAGGCGAGCAGTACTTC
d_gene: -
abundance: few
j_gene: TRBJ2-7
v_gene: TRBV18

CDR3aa: CASSPGDRYGYTF
CDR3nt: TGTGCCAGCAGCCCGGGGGACCGTTATGGCTACACCTTC
d_gene: -
abundance: -
j_gene: TRBJ1-2
v_gene: TRBV5-4

CDR3aa: CASSEGGRETQYF
CDR3nt: TGTGCCAGTAGTGAGGGCGGGAGGGAGACCCAGTACTTC
d_gene: TRBD2
abundance: -
j_gene: TRBJ2-5
v_gene: TRBV19

CDR3aa: CASTGTSWTGELFF
CDR3nt: TGTGCCAGCACTGGGACATCCTGGACCGGGGAGCTGTTTTTT
d_gene: -
abundance: -
j_gene: TRBJ2-2
v_gene: TRBV25-1

CDR3aa: CSVVEGQSNYGYTF
CDR3nt: TGCAGCGTTGTAGAGGGGCAATCTAACTATGGCTACACCTTC
d_gene: -
abundance: once
j_gene: TRBJ1-2
v_gene: TRBV29-1

CDR3aa: CASSLRDIYNEQFF
CDR3nt: TGTGCCAGCAGTTTACGGGACATCTACAATGAGCAGTTCTTC
d_gene: -
abundance: -
j_gene: TRBJ2-1
v_gene: TRBV27

CDR3aa: CASSEREFGYGYTF
CDR3nt: TGTGCCAGCAGTGAAAGGGAGTTTGGCTATGGCTACACCTTC
d_gene: -
abundance: -
j_gene: TRBJ1-2
v_gene: TRBV6-1

CDR3aa: CASSDSRRNQPQHF
CDR3nt: TGTGCCAGCAGCGATAGTCGTCGCAATCAGCCCCAGCATTTT
d_gene: -
abundance: -
j_gene: TRBJ1-5
v_gene: TRBV13

CDR3aa: CASSQDPSIAGANVLTF
CDR3nt: TGTGCCAGCAGCCAAGATCCTAGCATCGCTGGGGCCAACGTCCTGACTTTC
d_gene: -
abundance: -
j_gene: TRBJ2-6
v_gene: TRBV3-1/TRBV3-2

CDR3aa: CASSQDSPTLGSYEQYF
CDR3nt: TGCGCCAGCAGCCAAGACTCACCGACCCTCGGGTCCTACGAGCAGTACTTC
d_gene: -
abundance: -
j_gene: TRBJ2-7
v_gene: TRBV4-1

CDR3aa: CASSEGAGVDTGELFF
CDR3nt: TGCGCCAGCAGCGAAGGGGCAGGGGTAGACACCGGGGAGCTGTTTTTT
d_gene: -
abundance: -
j_gene: TRBJ2-2
v_gene: TRBV5-1

CDR3aa: CASSIAGFLNTEAFF
CDR3nt: TGTGCCAGCAGTATCGCCGGGTTTCTGAACACTGAAGCTTTCTTT
d_gene: -
abundance: -
j_gene: TRBJ1-1
v_gene: TRBV6-5

CDR3aa: CASSLRGWRDNEQFF
CDR3nt: TGTGCCAGCAGCTTACGCGGCTGGAGGGACAATGAGCAGTTCTTC
d_gene: -
abundance: -
j_gene: TRBJ2-1
v_gene: TRBV7-2

CDR3aa: CAWDPRENTEAFF
CDR3nt: TGTGCCTGGGACCCTCGGGAGAACACTGAAGCTTTCTTT
d_gene: -
abundance: -
j_gene: TRBJ1-1
v_gene: TRBV30

CDR3aa: CASSNLLGASDTQYF
CDR3nt: TGTGCCAGTAGTAACCTACTGGGGGCATCAGATACGCAGTATTTT
d_gene: -
abundance: -
j_gene: TRBJ2-3
v_gene: TRBV19

CDR3aa: CATGDSYTGELFF
CDR3nt: TGTGCCACCGGAGACAGTTACACCGGGGAGCTGTTTTTT
d_gene: -
abundance: -
j_gene: TRBJ2-2
v_gene: TRBV24-1

CDR3aa: CASEALGGRYTGELFF
CDR3nt: TGTGCCAGTGAAGCCTTAGGCGGGAGGTACACCGGGGAGCTGTTTTTT
d_gene: TRBD2
abundance: -
j_gene: TRBJ2-2
v_gene: TRBV3-1/TRBV3-2

CDR3aa: CATSDAGKSYNEQFF
CDR3nt: TGTGCCACCAGTGATGCAGGAAAATCCTACAATGAGCAGTTCTTC
d_gene: -
abundance: -
j_gene: TRBJ2-1
v_gene: TRBV24-1